This entry concerns a single T cell receptor beta chain. No antigen is known for it. This entry comes from a study of shared clonotypes between healthy human individuals. At deep level, the assay was performed. Per sorted-subset replicate PCR, input was 150 to 250 ng DNA, representing about 29,000 T cell genomes. Data came from immunoSEQ multiplex PCR; TCRdb stores just in-frame clones and leaves some out. Here the sample spans roughly 2,500,000 clones, approximately 93% being singletons. Overall study results and limits: Non-shared clonotypes were found to have lower generation probabilities than the clonotypes that were shared by all four of the sorted-subset donors.

The CDR3 is 15 residues long. The junction had 7 bases not matched to a gene; V was cut back by 2 bases and J by 6 bases. Germline-derived CDR1 and CDR2 are SGHNT and YENEEA. All donors were healthy HIV-negative adults lacking recent acute infections or vaccinations. The chain uses TRBV11-3 and TRBJ1-5, with 7 bases aligning to TRBD1. This TCR came from a man younger than 35 in good health. Some clones in this sample may be carry-over from other donors' samples. Material: naive CD4+ T cells from PBMCs. Subset described: CD45RA+ positively selected. The CDR3 protein is CASSLYRQGGQPQHF. CDR3 DNA: TGTGCCAGCAGCTTATATCGTCAGGGGGGTCAGCCCCAGCATTTT.